This is a list of T cell receptor beta chains from one sample in a study of T cells after posttransplantation cyclophosphamide. The assay was immunoSEQ multiplex PCR, and TCRdb's table has in-frame clones only and misses some. The sample has 40,000 to 55,000 clones, none seen only once. The sample comprised PBMCs. These receptors were collected from a man aged 40-49 years in good health, CMV-negative, and a related stem cell transplant donor. CDR3s include the opening cysteine and the closing phenylalanine or tryptophan.

j_call v_call cdr3_length cdr3_aa
TRBJ2-1 TRBV6-5 14 CASSLRGVYNEQFF
TRBJ1-2 TRBV18 13 CASSSDWDYGYTF
TRBJ1-2 TRBV7-9 13 CASSEDSLYGYTF
TRBJ2-1 TRBV7-2 13 CASYPWGGNEQFF
TRBJ1-5 TRBV6-1 15 CASSEGKAGSQPQHF
TRBJ2-5 TRBV7-9 13 CASSPWSGETQYF
TRBJ2-3 TRBV19 15 CASSHSGASTDTQYF
TRBJ2-1 TRBV5-1 17 CASSLEPGAGGADEQFF
TRBJ1-2 TRBV7-8 12 CASSLVGDGYTF
TRBJ2-1 TRBV10-3 14 CAITETREGDEQFF
TRBJ1-3 TRBV19 14 CASSGGISGNTIYF
TRBJ1-4 TRBV7-2 14 CASNRGVTNEKLFF
TRBJ1-1 TRBV7-6 14 CASSLEEGRTEAFF
TRBJ2-1 TRBV5-5 12 CASSSPLREQFF
TRBJ2-5 TRBV5-1 14 CATGTSGIQETQYF
TRBJ2-5 TRBV7-9 18 CASSSPPIIAGTRETQYF
TRBJ2-1 TRBV11-3 15 CASSLGASSYNEQFF
TRBJ2-3 TRBV19 14 CASNLAGSTDTQYF
TRBJ2-1 TRBV11-2 16 CASSLARGRRGDEQFF
TRBJ1-5 TRBV5-1 14 CASSLDSPDQPQHF
TRBJ1-5 TRBV6-1 15 CASSERTPSNQPQHF
TRBJ1-2 TRBV9 15 CASSPTVLGNYGYTF
TRBJ2-1 TRBV6-5 14 CASSYSGGTNEQFF
TRBJ2-2 TRBV13 19 CASSLTTGTGRFSSGELFF
TRBJ2-2 TRBV5-1 16 CASSETSGGAAGELFF
TRBJ2-3 TRBV2 14 CASRTGGSTDTQYF
TRBJ1-5 TRBV6-6 16 CASSPRDRGLNQPQHF
TRBJ1-1 TRBV18 12 CASSPREREAFF
TRBJ2-2 TRBV11-3 13 CASSPAGLGELFF
TRBJ2-6 TRBV5-1 17 CASIGGQLKAGANVLTF
TRBJ2-1 TRBV25-1 12 CASRRDSNEQFF
TRBJ2-3 TRBV5-4 13 CASRFRGTDTQYF
TRBJ1-2 TRBV6-5 13 CASSYSQGRGYTF
TRBJ1-1 TRBV11-2 13 CASSFYLNTEAFF
TRBJ2-1 TRBV29-1 13 CSVEAPAGNEQFF
TRBJ1-1 TRBV29-1 13 CSVRLTGDTEAFF
TRBJ2-3 TRBV11-2 16 CASSLGRDSPTDTQYF
TRBJ1-1 TRBV15 17 CATRGSGTGSLNTEAFF
TRBJ2-3 TRBV29-1 12 CSGREGRDTQYF
TRBJ1-5 TRBV19 19 CASSITGTGVGRGNQPQHF
TRBJ2-3 TRBV11-3 16 CASSLGVSGSEDTQYF
TRBJ1-3 TRBV15 15 CATSIGQGSGNTIYF
- TRBV19 13 CASSIDPFYEQYF
TRBJ2-1 TRBV7-3 15 CASSGTSGVLNEQFF
TRBJ2-3 TRBV9 16 CASSPLRQGGTDTQYF
TRBJ2-1 TRBV4-3 15 CASSQVAGGYNEQFF
TRBJ2-2 TRBV6-6 13 CASSYQEDGELFF
TRBJ2-2 TRBV2 21 CASSESPGGPPGQHGIGELFF
TRBJ1-6 TRBV9 14 CASSATGVNSPLHF
TRBJ1-1 TRBV18 15 CASSPLETGNAEAFF
TRBJ1-2 TRBV7-9 13 CASSLMSDYGYTF
TRBJ1-5 TRBV2 14 CASRPDGNNQPQHF
TRBJ1-2 TRBV2 13 CAIYPRGMYGYTF
TRBJ2-1 TRBV5-1 15 CASSFLGLDINEQFF
TRBJ2-1 TRBV30 14 CASSGPSGRDEQFF
TRBJ2-2 TRBV7-8 13 CASRGGATGELFF
TRBJ1-6 TRBV12-5 15 CASGLRGSYNSPLHF
TRBJ1-4 TRBV7-6 15 CASSLAGEVNEKLFF
TRBJ2-3 TRBV6-1 14 CAGTRRGPGDTQYF
TRBJ1-4 TRBV7-9 15 CASSLGRQFNEKLFF